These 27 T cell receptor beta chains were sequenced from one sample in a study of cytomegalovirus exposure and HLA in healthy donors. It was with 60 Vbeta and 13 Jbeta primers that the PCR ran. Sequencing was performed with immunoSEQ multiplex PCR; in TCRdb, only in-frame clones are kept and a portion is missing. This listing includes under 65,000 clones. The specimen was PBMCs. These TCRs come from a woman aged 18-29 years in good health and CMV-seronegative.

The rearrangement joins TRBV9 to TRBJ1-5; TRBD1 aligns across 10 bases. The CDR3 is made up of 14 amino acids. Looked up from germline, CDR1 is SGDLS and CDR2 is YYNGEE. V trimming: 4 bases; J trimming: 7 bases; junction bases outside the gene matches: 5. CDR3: CASSFGQGEQPQHF. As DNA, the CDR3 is TGTGCCAGCAGCTTCGGACAGGGGGAGCAGCCCCAGCATTTT.

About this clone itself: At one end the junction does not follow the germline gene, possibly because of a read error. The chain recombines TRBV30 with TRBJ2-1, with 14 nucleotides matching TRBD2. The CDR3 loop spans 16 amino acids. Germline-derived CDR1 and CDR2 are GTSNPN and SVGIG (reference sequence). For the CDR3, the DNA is TGTGCCTGGAGTGTACCCCCCGGGACTAGCGGGGGCCATATGGTCTTC. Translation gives CAWSVPPGTSGGHMVF.

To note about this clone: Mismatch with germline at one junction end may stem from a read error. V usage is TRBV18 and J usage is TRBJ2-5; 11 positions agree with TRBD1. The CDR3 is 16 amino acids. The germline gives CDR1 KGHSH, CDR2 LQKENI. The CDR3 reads CASAPPGQGVGETQYF. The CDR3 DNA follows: TGTGCCAGCGCACCCCCGGGACAGGGGGTTGGCGAGACCCAGTACTTC. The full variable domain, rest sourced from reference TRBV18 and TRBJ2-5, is NAGVMQNPRHLVRRRGQEARLRCSPMKGHSHVYWYRQLPEEGLKFMVYLQKENIIDESGMPKERFSAEFPKEGPSILRIQQVVRGDSAAYFCASAPPGQGVGETQYFGPGTRLLVL.

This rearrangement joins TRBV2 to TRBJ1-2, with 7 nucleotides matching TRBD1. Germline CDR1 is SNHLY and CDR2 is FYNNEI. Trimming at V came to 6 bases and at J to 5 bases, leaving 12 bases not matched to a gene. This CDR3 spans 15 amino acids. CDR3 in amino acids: CASSPLPTGRYGYTF. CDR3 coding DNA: TGTGCCAGCAGCCCACTCCCGACAGGGCGATATGGCTACACCTTC.

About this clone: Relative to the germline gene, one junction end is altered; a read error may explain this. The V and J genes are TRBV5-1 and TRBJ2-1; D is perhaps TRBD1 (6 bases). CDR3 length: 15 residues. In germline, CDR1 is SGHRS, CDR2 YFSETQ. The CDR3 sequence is CASSITGSSDNEQFF. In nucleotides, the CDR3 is TGCGCCAGCAGCATCACAGGGAGCTCCGACAATGAGCAGTTCTTC.

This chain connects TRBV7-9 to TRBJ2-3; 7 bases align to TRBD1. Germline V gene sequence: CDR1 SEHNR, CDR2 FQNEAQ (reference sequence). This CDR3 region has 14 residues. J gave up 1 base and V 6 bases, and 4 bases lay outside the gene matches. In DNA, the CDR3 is TGTGCCAGCAGTCGTGGACAGGGCACAGATACGCAGTATTTT. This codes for CASSRGQGTDTQYF.

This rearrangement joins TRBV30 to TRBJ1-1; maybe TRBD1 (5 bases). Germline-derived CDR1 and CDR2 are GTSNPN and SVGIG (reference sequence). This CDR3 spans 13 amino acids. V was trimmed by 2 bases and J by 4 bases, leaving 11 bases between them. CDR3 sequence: CAWSFREGTEAFF. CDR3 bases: TGTGCCTGGAGTTTCAGGGAGGGCACTGAAGCTTTCTTT.

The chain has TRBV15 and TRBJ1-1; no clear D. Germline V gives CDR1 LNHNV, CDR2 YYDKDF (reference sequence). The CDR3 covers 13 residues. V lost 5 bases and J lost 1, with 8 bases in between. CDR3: CATSVTRNTEAFF. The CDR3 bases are TGTGCCACCAGCGTAACAAGGAACACTGAAGCTTTCTTT.

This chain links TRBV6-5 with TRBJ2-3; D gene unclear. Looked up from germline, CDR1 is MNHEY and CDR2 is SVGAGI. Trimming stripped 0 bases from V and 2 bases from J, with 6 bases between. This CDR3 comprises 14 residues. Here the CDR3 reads CASSYSRTTDTQYF. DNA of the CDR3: TGTGCCAGCAGTTACTCGCGTACCACAGATACGCAGTATTTT.

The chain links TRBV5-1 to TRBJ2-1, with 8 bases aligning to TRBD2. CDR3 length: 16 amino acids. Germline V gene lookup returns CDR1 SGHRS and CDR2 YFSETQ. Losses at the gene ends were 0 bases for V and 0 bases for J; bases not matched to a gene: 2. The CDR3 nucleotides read TGCGCCAGCAGCTTGGGCAGCGGGAGCTCCTACAATGAGCAGTTCTTC. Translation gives CASSLGSGSSYNEQFF.

The CDR3 DNA is TGTGCCAGCAGTGAAGTGACAGGGTTCTCCTACGAGCAGTACTTC. Amino acid sequence: CASSEVTGFSYEQYF. This chain links TRBV6-1 with TRBJ2-7; 7 bases fit TRBD1. This CDR3 region has 15 residues. J gave up 0 bases and V 1 base, and 3 bases lay outside the gene matches. CDR1 MNHNS and CDR2 SASEGT come from the germline V gene.

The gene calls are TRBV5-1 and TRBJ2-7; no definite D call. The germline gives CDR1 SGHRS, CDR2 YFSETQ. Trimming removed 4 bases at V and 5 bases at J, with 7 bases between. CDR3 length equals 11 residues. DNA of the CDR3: TGCGCCAGCAGCCCCGAGCACGAGCAGTACTTC. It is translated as CASSPEHEQYF.

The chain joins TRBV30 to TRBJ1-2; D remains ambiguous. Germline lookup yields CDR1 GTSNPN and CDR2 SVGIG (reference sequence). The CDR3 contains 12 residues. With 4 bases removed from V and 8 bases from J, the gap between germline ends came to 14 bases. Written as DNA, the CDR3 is TGTGCCTGGAAATTGGTCGGGGTCGGCTACACCTTC. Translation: CAWKLVGVGYTF.

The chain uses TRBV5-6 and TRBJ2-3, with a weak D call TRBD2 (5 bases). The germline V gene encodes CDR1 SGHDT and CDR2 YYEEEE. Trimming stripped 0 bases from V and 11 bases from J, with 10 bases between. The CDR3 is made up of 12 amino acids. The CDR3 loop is CASSLARAGQYF. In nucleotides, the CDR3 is TGTGCCAGCAGCTTGGCGCGGGCGGGGCAGTATTTT.

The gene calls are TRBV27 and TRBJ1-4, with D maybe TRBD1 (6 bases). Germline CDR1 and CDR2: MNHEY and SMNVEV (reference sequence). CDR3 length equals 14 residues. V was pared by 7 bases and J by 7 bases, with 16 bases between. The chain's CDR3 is CASTPGHGGEKLFF. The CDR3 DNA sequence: TGTGCCAGCACCCCGGGACATGGAGGTGAAAAACTGTTTTTT.

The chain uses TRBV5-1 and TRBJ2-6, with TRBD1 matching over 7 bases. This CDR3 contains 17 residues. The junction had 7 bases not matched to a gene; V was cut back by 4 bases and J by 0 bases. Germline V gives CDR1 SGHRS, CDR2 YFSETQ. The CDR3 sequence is CASSPGTETSGANVLTF. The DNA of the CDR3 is TGCGCCAGCAGCCCCGGGACAGAGACCTCTGGGGCCAACGTCCTGACTTTC. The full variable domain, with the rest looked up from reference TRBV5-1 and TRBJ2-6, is KAGVTQTPRYLIKTRGQQVTLSCSPISGHRSVSWYQQTPGQGLQFLFEYFSETQRNKGNFPGRFSGRQFSNSRSEMNVSTLELGDSALYLCASSPGTETSGANVLTFGAGSRLTVL.

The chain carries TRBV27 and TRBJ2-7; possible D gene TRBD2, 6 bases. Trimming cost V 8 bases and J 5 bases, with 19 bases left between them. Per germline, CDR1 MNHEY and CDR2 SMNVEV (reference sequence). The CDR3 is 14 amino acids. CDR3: CASLGGAGRHEQYF. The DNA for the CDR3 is TGTGCCAGCCTAGGTGGGGCAGGGAGGCACGAGCAGTACTTC.

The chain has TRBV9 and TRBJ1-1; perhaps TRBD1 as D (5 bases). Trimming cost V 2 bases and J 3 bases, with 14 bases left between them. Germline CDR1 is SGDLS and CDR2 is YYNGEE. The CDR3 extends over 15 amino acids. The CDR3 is CASSVEWSGDTEAFF. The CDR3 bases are TGTGCCAGCAGCGTCGAGTGGTCGGGGGACACTGAAGCTTTCTTT.

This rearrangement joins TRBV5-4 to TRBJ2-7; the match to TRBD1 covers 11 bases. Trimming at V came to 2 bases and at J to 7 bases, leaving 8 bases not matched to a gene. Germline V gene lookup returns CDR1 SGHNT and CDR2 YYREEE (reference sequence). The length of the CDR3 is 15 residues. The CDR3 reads CASSLAGQGAREQYF. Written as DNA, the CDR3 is TGTGCCAGCAGCTTAGCTGGACAGGGGGCTAGAGAGCAGTACTTC.

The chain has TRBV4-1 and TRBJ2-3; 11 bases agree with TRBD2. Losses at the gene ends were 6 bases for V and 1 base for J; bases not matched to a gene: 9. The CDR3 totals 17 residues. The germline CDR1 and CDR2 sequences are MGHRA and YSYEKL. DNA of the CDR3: TGCGCCAGCAGTCCCGTAGCGGGAGGGCCCGGCACAGATACGCAGTATTTT. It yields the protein CASSPVAGGPGTDTQYF.

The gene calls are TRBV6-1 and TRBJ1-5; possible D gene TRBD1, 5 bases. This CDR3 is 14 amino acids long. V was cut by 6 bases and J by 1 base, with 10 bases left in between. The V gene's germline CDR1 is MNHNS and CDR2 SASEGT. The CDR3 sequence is CASRGEASNQPQHF. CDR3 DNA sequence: TGTGCCAGCAGAGGGGAGGCGAGCAATCAGCCCCAGCATTTT.

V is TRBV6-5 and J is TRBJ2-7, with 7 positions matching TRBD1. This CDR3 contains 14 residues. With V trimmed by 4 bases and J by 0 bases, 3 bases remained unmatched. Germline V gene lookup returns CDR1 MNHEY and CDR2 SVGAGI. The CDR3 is CASSFRDSSYEQYF. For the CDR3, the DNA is TGTGCCAGCAGTTTCCGGGACAGCTCCTACGAGCAGTACTTC.

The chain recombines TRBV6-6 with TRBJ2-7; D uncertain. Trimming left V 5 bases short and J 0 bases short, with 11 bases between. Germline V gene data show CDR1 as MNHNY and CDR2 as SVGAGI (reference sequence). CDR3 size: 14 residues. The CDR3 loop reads CASSPRRNSYEQYF. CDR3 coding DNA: TGTGCCAGCAGTCCACGGCGGAACTCCTACGAGCAGTACTTC.

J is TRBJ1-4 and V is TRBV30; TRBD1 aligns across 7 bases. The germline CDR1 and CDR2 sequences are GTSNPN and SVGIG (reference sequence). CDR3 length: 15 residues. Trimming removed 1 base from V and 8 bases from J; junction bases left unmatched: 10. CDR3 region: CAWSEVTGLGEKLFF. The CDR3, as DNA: TGTGCCTGGAGTGAAGTGACAGGGCTCGGCGAAAAACTGTTTTTT.

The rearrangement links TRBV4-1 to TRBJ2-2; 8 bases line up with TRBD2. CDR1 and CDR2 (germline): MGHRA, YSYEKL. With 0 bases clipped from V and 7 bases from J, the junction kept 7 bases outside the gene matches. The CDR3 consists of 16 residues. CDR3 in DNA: TGCGCCAGCAGCCAAGATGCAGGACTAGCTAACGGGGAGCTGTTTTTT. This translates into CASSQDAGLANGELFF.

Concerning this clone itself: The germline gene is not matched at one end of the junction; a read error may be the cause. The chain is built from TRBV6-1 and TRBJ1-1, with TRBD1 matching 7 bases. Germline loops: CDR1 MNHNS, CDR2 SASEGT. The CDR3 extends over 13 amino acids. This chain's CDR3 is CASRTGLNSEAFF. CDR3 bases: TGTGCCAGCAGGACAGGGCTGAACTCTGAAGCTTTCTTT.

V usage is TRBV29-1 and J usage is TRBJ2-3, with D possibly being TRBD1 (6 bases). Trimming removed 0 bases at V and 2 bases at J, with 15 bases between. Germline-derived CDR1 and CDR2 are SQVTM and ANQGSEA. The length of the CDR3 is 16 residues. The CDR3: CSVEEQGAPFTDTQYF. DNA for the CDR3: TGCAGCGTTGAAGAACAGGGAGCTCCCTTCACAGATACGCAGTATTTT.